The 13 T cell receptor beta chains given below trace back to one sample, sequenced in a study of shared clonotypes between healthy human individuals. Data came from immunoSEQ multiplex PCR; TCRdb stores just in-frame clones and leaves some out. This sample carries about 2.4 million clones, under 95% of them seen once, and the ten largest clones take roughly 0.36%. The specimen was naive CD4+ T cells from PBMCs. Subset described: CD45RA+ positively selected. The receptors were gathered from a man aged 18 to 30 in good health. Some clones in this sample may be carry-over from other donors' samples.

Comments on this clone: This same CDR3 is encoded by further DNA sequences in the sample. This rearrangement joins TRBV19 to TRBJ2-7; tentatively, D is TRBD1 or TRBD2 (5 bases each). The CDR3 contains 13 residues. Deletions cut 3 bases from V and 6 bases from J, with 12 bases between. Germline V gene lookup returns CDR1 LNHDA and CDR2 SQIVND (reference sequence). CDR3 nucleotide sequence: TGTGCCAGTAGTATCGGCAGGGCGGGCGAGCAGTACTTC. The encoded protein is CASSIGRAGEQYF.

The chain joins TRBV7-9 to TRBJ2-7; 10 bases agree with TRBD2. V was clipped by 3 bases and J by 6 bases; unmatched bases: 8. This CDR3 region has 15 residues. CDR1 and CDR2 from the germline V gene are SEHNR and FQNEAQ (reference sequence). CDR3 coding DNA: TGTGCCAGCAGCTTCGCTAGCGGGAGTTCGGGCGAGCAGTACTTC. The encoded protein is CASSFASGSSGEQYF.

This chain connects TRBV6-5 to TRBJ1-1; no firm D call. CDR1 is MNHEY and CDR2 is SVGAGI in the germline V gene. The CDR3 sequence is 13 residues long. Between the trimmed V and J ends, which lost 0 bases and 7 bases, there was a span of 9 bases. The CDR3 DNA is TGTGCCAGCAGTTACTCGACCGCAGGTGAAGCTTTCTTT. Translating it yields CASSYSTAGEAFF.

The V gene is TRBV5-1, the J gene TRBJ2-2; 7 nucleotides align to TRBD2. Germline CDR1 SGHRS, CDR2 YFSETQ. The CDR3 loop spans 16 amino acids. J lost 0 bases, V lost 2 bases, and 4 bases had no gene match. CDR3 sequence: CASSLYREANTGELFF. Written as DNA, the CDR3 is TGCGCCAGCAGCTTATATCGGGAGGCGAACACCGGGGAGCTGTTTTTT.

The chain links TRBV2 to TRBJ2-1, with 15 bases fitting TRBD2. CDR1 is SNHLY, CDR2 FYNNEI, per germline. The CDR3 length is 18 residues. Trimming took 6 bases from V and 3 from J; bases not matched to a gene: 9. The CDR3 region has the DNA TGTGCCAGCAGCCCCTGGACTAGCGGGAGGGCCGGCTACAATGAGCAGTTCTTC. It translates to CASSPWTSGRAGYNEQFF.

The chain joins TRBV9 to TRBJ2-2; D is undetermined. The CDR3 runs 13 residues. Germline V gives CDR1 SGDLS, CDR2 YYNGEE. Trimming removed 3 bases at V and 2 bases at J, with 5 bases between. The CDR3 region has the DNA TGTGCCAGCAGCGGGGTTAACACCGGGGAGCTGTTTTTT. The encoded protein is CASSGVNTGELFF.

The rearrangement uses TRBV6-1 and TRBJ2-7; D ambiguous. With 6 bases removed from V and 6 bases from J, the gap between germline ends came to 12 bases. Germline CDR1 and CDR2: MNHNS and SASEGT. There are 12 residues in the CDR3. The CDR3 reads CASRSNLSEQYF. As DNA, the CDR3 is TGTGCCAGCAGGTCCAATCTCAGCGAGCAGTACTTC.

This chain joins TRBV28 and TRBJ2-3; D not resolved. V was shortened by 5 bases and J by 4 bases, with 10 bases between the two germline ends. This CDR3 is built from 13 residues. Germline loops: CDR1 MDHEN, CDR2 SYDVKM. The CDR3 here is CASSPPESDTQYF. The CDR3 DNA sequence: TGTGCCAGCAGTCCCCCCGAGTCAGATACGCAGTATTTT.

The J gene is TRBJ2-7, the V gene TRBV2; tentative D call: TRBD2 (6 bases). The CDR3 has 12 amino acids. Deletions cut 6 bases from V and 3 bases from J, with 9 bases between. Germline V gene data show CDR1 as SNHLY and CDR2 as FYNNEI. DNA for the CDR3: TGTGCCAGCAGCGGTAGCGGCTACGAGCAGTACTTC. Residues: CASSGSGYEQYF.

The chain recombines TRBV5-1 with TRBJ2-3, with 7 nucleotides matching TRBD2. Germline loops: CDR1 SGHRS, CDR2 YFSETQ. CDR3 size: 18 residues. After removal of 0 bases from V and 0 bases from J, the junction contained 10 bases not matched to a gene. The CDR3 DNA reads TGCGCCAGCAGCTTGGTAAGCTCCGGGACTACTAGCACAGATACGCAGTATTTT. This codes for CASSLVSSGTTSTDTQYF.

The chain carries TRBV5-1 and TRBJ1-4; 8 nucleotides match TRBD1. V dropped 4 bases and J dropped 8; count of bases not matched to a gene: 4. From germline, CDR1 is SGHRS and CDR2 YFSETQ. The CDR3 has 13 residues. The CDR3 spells CASSAGQGEKLFF. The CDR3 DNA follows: TGCGCCAGCAGCGCCGGACAGGGAGAAAAACTGTTTTTT.

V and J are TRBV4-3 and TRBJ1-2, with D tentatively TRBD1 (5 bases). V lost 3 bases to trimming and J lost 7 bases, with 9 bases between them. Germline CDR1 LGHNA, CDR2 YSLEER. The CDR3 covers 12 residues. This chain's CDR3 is CASSQGPGGYTF. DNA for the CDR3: TGCGCCAGCAGCCAGGGACCTGGTGGCTACACCTTC.

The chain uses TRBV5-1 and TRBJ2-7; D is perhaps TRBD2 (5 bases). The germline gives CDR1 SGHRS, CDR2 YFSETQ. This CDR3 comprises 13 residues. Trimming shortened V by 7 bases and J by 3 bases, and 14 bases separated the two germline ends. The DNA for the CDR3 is TGCGCCAGCGCTTCGGGAACCGACTACGAGCAGTACTTC. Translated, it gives CASASGTDYEQYF.